This passage covers 6 T cell receptor beta chains from one sample sequenced in a study of cytomegalovirus exposure and HLA in healthy donors (dated by TCRdb to 2016 to 2017). Libraries were made using the immunoSEQ multiplex PCR assay. For the multiplex PCR, a mixture combining 60 forward primers for TCR Vbeta segments and 13 reverse primers for TCR Jbeta segments was used. Here the immuneACCESS table is served through TCRdb, limited to in-frame sequences with V and J called. Missing clones are a known gap in these copies; in checked studies unresolved V genes cover under half, and the rest lacks a known reason. Recorded for this sample are over 95,000 clones; 65% to 80% of them occurred a single time. 2% to 3% of the sample lies in the top ten. The sample was PBMCs. The source of these receptors is a female donor in good health and CMV-seronegative.

This clone was counted at least ten times. The chain links TRBV10-1 to TRBJ2-2, with a weak D call TRBD2 (7 bases). This CDR3 comprises 15 residues. The V and J ends lost 3 bases and 0 bases respectively, with 8 bases between them. CDR1 is WNHNN and CDR2 is SYGVQD in the germline V gene (reference sequence). This chain's CDR3 is CASSEGGANTGELFF. The CDR3 nucleotides read TGCGCCAGCAGTGAAGGGGGGGCGAACACCGGGGAGCTGTTTTTT.

The rearrangement joins TRBV29-1 to TRBJ2-3; tentative D call: TRBD1 (6 bases). V gave up 4 bases and J gave up 5 bases, with 13 bases separating them. The V gene's germline CDR1 is SQVTM and CDR2 ANQGSEA. This CDR3 has 13 amino acids. The CDR3 spells CSVVTGSGDTQYF. The DNA of the CDR3 is TGCAGCGTTGTCACAGGGTCAGGAGATACGCAGTATTTT.

The chain couples TRBV18 to TRBJ1-2; D not certain. Germline V CDR1 and CDR2: KGHSH, LQKENI. Trimming took off 8 bases at V and 6 bases at J, with 16 bases between the two ends. The CDR3 contains 13 residues. This CDR3 reads CASEESGSHGYTF. The CDR3 DNA reads TGTGCCAGCGAAGAATCCGGGAGCCATGGCTACACCTTC.

This clone has a single count. J is TRBJ1-4 and V is TRBV27, with D unclear. This CDR3 has 13 residues. Germline lookup yields CDR1 MNHEY and CDR2 SMNVEV (reference sequence). V lost 5 bases to trimming and J lost 8 bases, with 12 bases between them. This CDR3 reads CASSRFSAEKLFF. The CDR3 region has the DNA TGTGCCAGCAGTCGATTCAGCGCCGAAAAACTGTTTTTT.

This clone was observed a few times. The CDR3 DNA reads TGTGCCAGCAGCTTAGTGGGTAGCGGGGGTGGGGCAGATACGCAGTATTTT. Its protein product is CASSLVGSGGGADTQYF. J is TRBJ2-3 and V is TRBV7-3; 9 bases align to TRBD2. Germline V gives CDR1 SGHTA, CDR2 FQGTGA. The CDR3 sequence is 17 residues long. The ends lost 2 bases at V and 4 bases at J; junction bases unmatched: 10.

The J gene is TRBJ2-5, the V gene TRBV6-5; possibly TRBD2 for D (5 bases). The germline V gene encodes CDR1 MNHEY and CDR2 SVGAGI. Trimming cost V 0 bases and J 2 bases, with 13 bases left between them. The CDR3 runs 16 residues. The CDR3, as DNA: TGTGCCAGCAGTTACTCGTTGCGGGCAGTACAAGAGACCCAGTACTTC. This gives the protein CASSYSLRAVQETQYF.